These 27 T cell receptor beta chains came from one sample sequenced in a study of T cells in Graves' hyperthyroidism and ophthalmopathy. Amplification of TCR beta CDR3 regions used RNA as the template. HTBI primers drove first-round RT-PCR of the TCR CDR3. TCRdb ran MiXCR on the multiplex PCR reads and lists one entry per CDR3 protein. The sample shows roughly 840,000 distinct CDR3 sequences, over 35% of them seen only once. Sequenced material: blood. The receptors here all came from a man younger than 35 with Graves' hyperthyroidism.

Concerning this clonotype: A much larger clone differs by one base, so this may be a read error. This chain uses TRBV9 with TRBJ1-5; tentative D call: TRBD1 (5 bases). Deletions cut 0 bases from V and 5 bases from J, with 9 bases between. Germline CDR1 and CDR2: SGDLS and YYNGEE. CDR3 length equals 14 residues. CDR3 nucleotide sequence: TGTGCCAGCAGCGTAGGGGGGTCCGATCAGCCCCAGCATTTT. Its protein product is CASSVGGSDQPQHF.

The chain couples TRBV5-6 to TRBJ1-6; D gene unclear. The ends were cut back, 0 bases at V and 5 bases at J, with 6 bases in the middle. CDR1 is SGHDT and CDR2 is YYEEEE in the germline V gene. The CDR3 is 14 residues long. CDR3 in amino acids: CASSLGPDNSPLHF. CDR3 DNA sequence: TGTGCCAGCAGCTTGGGGCCAGATAATTCACCCCTCCACTTT.

The chain recombines TRBV7-8 with TRBJ2-5; 12 bases agree with TRBD2. The CDR3 has 17 amino acids. CDR1 and CDR2 (germline): SGHVS, FQNEAQ. The V gene end was trimmed by 5 bases and the J gene end by 5 bases; junction bases not matched to a gene: 12. The CDR3 is CASSLPRTSGIYETQYF. Written as DNA, the CDR3 is TGTGCCAGCAGCCTACCGCGGACTAGCGGGATTTATGAGACCCAGTACTTC.

V gene TRBV20-1 combines with J gene TRBJ1-5; 7 bases align to TRBD1. Germline assignment: CDR1 DFQATT and CDR2 SNEGSKA (reference sequence). The CDR3 contains 15 residues. The V and J ends lost 6 bases and 3 bases, in that order; junction bases with no gene match: 11. The CDR3 region has the DNA TGCAGTGCGACCGTGGGACAGAGACACAATCAGCCCCAGCATTTT. Translated, it gives CSATVGQRHNQPQHF.

This clonotype has a single count. This chain links TRBV2 with TRBJ1-4; no clear D gene. Germline values: CDR1 SNHLY, CDR2 FYNNEI. The CDR3 sequence is 17 residues long. V was shortened by 6 bases and J by 0 bases, with 17 bases between the two germline ends. CDR3 in DNA: TGTGCCAGCAGCCGAAAGCCCCCCGGGGCAACTAATGAAAAACTGTTTTTT. As protein: CASSRKPPGATNEKLFF.

This clonotype was counted ten times or more. The chain uses TRBV7-9 and TRBJ1-3; no firm D call. This CDR3 is 13 amino acids long. Trimming stripped 3 bases from V and 8 bases from J, with 11 bases between. The germline V gene has CDR1 SEHNR and CDR2 FQNEAQ (reference sequence). CDR3 sequence: CASSLSQGDTIYF. DNA of the CDR3: TGTGCCAGCAGCTTGTCCCAAGGCGACACCATATATTTT. Full variable domain (missing parts from reference TRBV7-9 and TRBJ1-3): DTGVSQNPRHKITKRGQNVTFRCDPISEHNRLYWYRQTLGQGPEFLTYFQNEAQLEKSRLLSDRFSAERPKGSFSTLEIQRTEQGDSAMYLCASSLSQGDTIYFGEGSWLTVV.

The chain's CDR3 is CASSQEDSGGQETQYF. CDR3 in DNA: TGCGCCAGCAGCCAAGAAGACAGTGGAGGCCAAGAGACCCAGTACTTC. This rearrangement joins TRBV4-1 to TRBJ2-5; D tentatively reads TRBD1 or TRBD2 (5 bases each). Per the germline V gene, CDR1 is MGHRA and CDR2 is YSYEKL. The V end lost 0 bases, the J end lost 1 base, and 12 bases lay between the germline ends. CDR3 length equals 16 residues.

The J gene is TRBJ2-7, the V gene TRBV2; 12 nucleotides align to TRBD2. Germline-derived CDR1 and CDR2 are SNHLY and FYNNEI. The CDR3 length is 17 residues. J gave up 7 bases and V 6 bases, and 16 bases lay outside the gene matches. As DNA, the CDR3 is TGTGCCAGCAGGACAGTGGCCTCTAGCGGGGGGGCGGCGGAGCAGTACTTC. This sequence encodes CASRTVASSGGAAEQYF.

Many counts were recorded for this clonotype. Here the CDR3 reads CASSSQDRHGEKLFF. CDR3 nucleotides: TGTGCCAGCAGCTCTCAGGACAGGCACGGTGAAAAACTGTTTTTT. This chain links TRBV7-9 with TRBJ1-4; 7 nucleotides match TRBD1. V was clipped by 4 bases and J by 7 bases; unmatched bases: 9. The germline V gene encodes CDR1 SEHNR and CDR2 FQNEAQ (reference sequence). CDR3 size: 15 residues.

This clonotype has a count of ten or more. This chain connects TRBV15 to TRBJ1-5; maybe TRBD1 (5 bases). Looked up from germline, CDR1 is LNHNV and CDR2 is YYDKDF (reference sequence). Trimming removed 0 bases from V and 4 bases from J, with 10 bases in between. There are 15 residues in the CDR3. Here the CDR3 DNA reads TGTGCCACCAGCAGAGATCCTACAGGAAATCAGCCCCAGCATTTT. Amino acids: CATSRDPTGNQPQHF.

The V gene is TRBV5-8, the J gene TRBJ2-6; 9 bases line up with TRBD2. The CDR3 extends over 18 amino acids. Germline CDR1 and CDR2: SGHTS and YDEGEE. Trimming at V came to 3 bases and at J to 1 base, leaving 8 bases not matched to a gene. CDR3 DNA sequence: TGTGCCAGCAGCTCCGGGACTAGCCCCGTGTCTGGGGCCAACGTCCTGACTTTC. It is translated as CASSSGTSPVSGANVLTF. Full variable domain (remainder filled in from reference TRBV5-8 and TRBJ2-6): EAGVTQSPTHLIKTRGQQATLRCSPISGHTSVYWYQQALGLGLQFLLWYDEGEERNRGNFPPRFSGRQFPNYSSELNVNALELEDSALYLCASSSGTSPVSGANVLTFGAGSRLTVL.

The rearrangement links TRBV29-1 to TRBJ2-2, with D perhaps matching TRBD1 or TRBD2 (5 bases each). Germline loops: CDR1 SQVTM, CDR2 ANQGSEA. The CDR3 is made up of 13 amino acids. V lost 7 bases and J 5 bases, leaving 14 bases between the germline ends. The CDR3 is CSDTGTTTGELFF. The CDR3 DNA reads TGCAGCGATACCGGGACCACTACCGGGGAGCTGTTTTTT.

This clonotype came up a few times. This chain's CDR3 is CSARAAYEQYF. As DNA, the CDR3 is TGCAGTGCTAGGGCGGCCTACGAGCAGTACTTC. The chain couples TRBV20-1 to TRBJ2-7; D gene ambiguous. The CDR3 is 11 residues long. Trimming stripped 3 bases from V and 2 bases from J, with 5 bases between. Germline assignment: CDR1 DFQATT and CDR2 SNEGSKA (reference sequence).

This clonotype was detected ten times or more. The chain uses TRBV7-9 and TRBJ2-7, with TRBD1 matching 10 bases. This CDR3 spans 14 amino acids. Germline values: CDR1 SEHNR, CDR2 FQNEAQ (reference sequence). V was clipped by 5 bases and J by 3 bases; unmatched bases: 4. The CDR3 reads CASSPGDRGYEQYF. Written as DNA, the CDR3 is TGTGCCAGCAGCCCGGGGGACAGGGGCTACGAGCAGTACTTC.

This clonotype was recorded many times. V is TRBV7-9 and J is TRBJ2-7; D is ambiguous. V was trimmed by 5 bases and J by 6 bases, leaving 11 bases between them. The CDR3 has 12 amino acids. Germline assignment: CDR1 SEHNR and CDR2 FQNEAQ (reference sequence). Here the CDR3 DNA reads TGTGCCAGCAGCATCGGTTGGGGCGAGCAGTACTTC. Translated, it gives CASSIGWGEQYF.

V gene TRBV19 combines with J gene TRBJ1-1; D is undetermined. Trimming shortened V by 3 bases and J by 1 base, and 12 bases separated the two germline ends. CDR1 and CDR2 from the germline V gene are LNHDA and SQIVND (reference sequence). This CDR3 has 15 residues. The CDR3, as DNA: TGTGCCAGTAGTATGAGGGAGTGGGAGAACACTGAAGCTTTCTTT. Translated, it gives CASSMREWENTEAFF.

In the case of this clonotype: A read error may be the cause here, since a much bigger clone is one base away. The CDR3 is CASGRSSDEKLFF. The DNA for the CDR3 is TGTGCCAGCGGGCGTTCTAGTGATGAAAAACTGTTTTTT. The chain uses TRBV2 and TRBJ1-4; no clear D. Germline CDR1 and CDR2: SNHLY and FYNNEI. V was trimmed by 8 bases and J by 6 bases, leaving 13 bases between them. The CDR3 runs 13 residues.

As regards this clonotype: A single base separates this from a much larger clone, so it may be a read error. The chain carries TRBV7-9 and TRBJ1-1, with 8 bases fitting TRBD1. CDR1 and CDR2 from the germline V gene are SEHNR and FQNEAQ (reference sequence). The CDR3 extends over 15 amino acids. Unmatched junction bases numbered 6, after V lost 5 bases and J lost 1 base. The DNA of the CDR3 is TGTGCCAGCAGCCGCTGGACAGGGACGAACACTGAAGCTTTCTTT. It codes for CASSRWTGTNTEAFF.

The chain uses TRBV9 and TRBJ2-7; possibly TRBD1 for D (6 bases). Germline lookup yields CDR1 SGDLS and CDR2 YYNGEE. CDR3 length equals 14 residues. Trimming took 0 bases from V and 4 from J, leaving 11 bases between them. In DNA form, the CDR3 reads TGTGCCAGCAGCGTAGCTGGACAGACGTACGAGCAGTACTTC. It specifies CASSVAGQTYEQYF. Variable domain in full (rest from reference TRBV9 and TRBJ2-7): DSGVTQTPKHLITATGQRVTLRCSPRSGDLSVYWYQQSLDQGLQFLIQYYNGEERAKGNILERFSAQQFPDLHSELNLSSLELGDSALYFCASSVAGQTYEQYFGPGTRLTVT.

This chain connects TRBV4-3 to TRBJ2-2; TRBD2 agrees at 7 bases. The germline CDR1 and CDR2 sequences are LGHNA and YSLEER. V gave up 4 bases and J gave up 7 bases; unmatched junction bases: 9. The CDR3 has 15 amino acids. This chain's CDR3 is CASSLWGGPDGELFF. CDR3 coding DNA: TGCGCCAGCAGCCTGTGGGGAGGGCCGGACGGGGAGCTGTTTTTT.

This clonotype was seen only a few times. V usage is TRBV10-3 and J usage is TRBJ1-1; a weak D match, TRBD1 (5 bases). Trimming left V 1 base short and J 10 bases short, with 19 bases between. CDR3 length: 15 amino acids. Germline V CDR1 and CDR2: ENHRY, SYGVKD. The CDR3 loop is CAISEFSGTPKGAFF. In nucleotides, the CDR3 is TGTGCCATCAGTGAGTTTTCCGGGACCCCTAAGGGAGCTTTCTTT.

At least ten counts were recorded for this clonotype. The V call is TRBV19, the J call TRBJ2-2; 8 nucleotides match TRBD2. The CDR3 totals 16 residues. Germline V gives CDR1 LNHDA, CDR2 SQIVND (reference sequence). V was clipped by 6 bases and J by 7 bases; unmatched bases: 13. The CDR3 reads CASRIAGGRTNGELFF. The CDR3 coding sequence is TGTGCCAGTAGAATCGCGGGGGGTCGAACCAACGGGGAGCTGTTTTTT.

The chain carries TRBV5-6 and TRBJ2-7, with D hard to call. CDR1 is SGHDT, CDR2 YYEEEE, per germline. The V end was cut by 1 base, the J end by 3 bases, with 11 bases between. CDR3 size: 14 residues. The CDR3: CASSLMWANYEQYF. CDR3 coding DNA: TGTGCCAGCAGCTTGATGTGGGCAAACTACGAGCAGTACTTC.

The DNA of the CDR3 is TGTGCCAGCAGCTTAGGGGCTCGCACAGATACGCAGTATTTT. Translated, it gives CASSLGARTDTQYF. V gene TRBV7-3 combines with J gene TRBJ2-3; TRBD1 is a possible D gene (5 bases). This CDR3 has 14 residues. Germline V CDR1 and CDR2: SGHTA, FQGTGA. V lost 2 bases and J 1 base, leaving 7 bases between the germline ends.

The rearrangement uses TRBV2 and TRBJ2-2; D ambiguous. The CDR3 totals 15 residues. The V end was cut by 4 bases, the J end by 4 bases, with 13 bases between. Germline assignment: CDR1 SNHLY and CDR2 FYNNEI. The CDR3 loop reads CASSARRVGTGELFF. In DNA, the CDR3 is TGTGCCAGCAGTGCGCGACGTGTAGGCACCGGGGAGCTGTTTTTT.

CDR3 sequence: CAGRTSDTQYF. CDR3 coding DNA: TGTGCTGGACGGACTTCAGATACGCAGTATTTT. The V gene is TRBV7-7, the J gene TRBJ2-3; TRBD2 is a possible D gene (5 bases). The CDR3 loop spans 11 amino acids. CDR1 and CDR2 from the germline V gene are SSHAT and FNYEAQ (reference sequence).

The chain uses TRBV20-1 and TRBJ2-7; 10 bases are shared with TRBD1. The CDR3 has 16 amino acids. Germline V gives CDR1 DFQATT, CDR2 SNEGSKA (reference sequence). The V segment lost 4 bases and the J segment 2 bases; nucleotides outside the gene matches: 11. The CDR3 region is CSAIRTGDRGPYEQYF. CDR3 coding DNA: TGCAGTGCTATTAGAACGGGGGACAGGGGACCCTACGAGCAGTACTTC.